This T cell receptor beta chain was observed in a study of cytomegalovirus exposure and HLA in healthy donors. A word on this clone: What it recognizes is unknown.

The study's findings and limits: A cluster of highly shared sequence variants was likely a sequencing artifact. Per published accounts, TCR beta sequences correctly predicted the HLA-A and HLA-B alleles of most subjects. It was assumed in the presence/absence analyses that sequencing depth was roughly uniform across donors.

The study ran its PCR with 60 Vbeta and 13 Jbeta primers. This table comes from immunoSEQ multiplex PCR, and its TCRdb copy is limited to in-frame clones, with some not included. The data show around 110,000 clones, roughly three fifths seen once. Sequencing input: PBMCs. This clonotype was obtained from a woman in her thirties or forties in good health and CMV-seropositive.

The CDR3 sequence is CASTPGMVNSEKLFF. The DNA of the CDR3 is TGTGCCAGCACCCCCGGGATGGTGAATAGTGAAAAACTGTTTTTT. The genes are TRBV6-6 and TRBJ1-4; D remains unclear. Germline assignment: CDR1 MNHNY and CDR2 SVGAGI (reference sequence). V was trimmed by 7 bases and J by 7 bases, leaving 19 bases between them. The CDR3 contains 15 residues.